This T cell receptor (beta chain) emerged from a study of T cell responses to AZD1222 COVID-19 vaccine. Study-wide context: Timing groups of about 4 and about 12 weeks for second doses were pooled.

Clones were sequenced by immunoSEQ multiplex PCR, and TCRdb holds only the in-frame ones, with some missing. The table shows fewer than 130,000 clones, with 65% to 85% occurring only once. V was trimmed by 0 bases and J by 5 bases, leaving 12 bases between them. Germline V gene lookup returns CDR1 SGHTS and CDR2 YDEGEE. The CDR3 is made up of 15 amino acids. In its sample, this clone was seen a few times. What it binds is not known. The study's findings and limits: In a largely white British group with more females than males, clonal diversity was possibly underestimated. Nearly half of spike-specific TCRs reportedly go after variant regions that carry no mutations.

The input for sequencing was peripheral blood, taken on day 0 of AZD1222 vaccination. The chain joins TRBV5-8 to TRBJ1-5; no firm D call. This sequence originates from an adult in good health. As DNA, the CDR3 is TGTGCCAGCAGCTTGGAGGGAAGATATGATCAGCCCCAGCATTTT. It codes for CASSLEGRYDQPQHF.